These 22 T cell receptor beta chains came from one sample sequenced in a study of monozygotic twins with inflammatory bowel disease (dated by TCRdb to the late 2010s). Libraries were built with 5' RACE. These reads were obtained on an Illumina HiSeq 2500. TCRdb reprocessed the public reads and reports one entry per CDR3 protein sequence, without DNA. The sample table records more than 350,000 distinct CDR3 sequences. The ten top clones hold roughly 2.2% of the sample. The sequenced sample consisted of blood. Receptors were obtained from a human donor with ulcerative colitis or Crohn's disease, or a healthy co-twin of an affected twin (not recorded which).

The chain is built from TRBV6-6 and TRBJ2-3; without DNA, the TCRdb call of TRBD2 cannot be checked. The CDR3 is 14 residues long. Germline CDR1 is MNHNY and CDR2 is SVGAGI (reference sequence). The CDR3: CASRAGRGTDTQYF.

This chain connects TRBV7-8 to TRBJ2-1; the TCRdb D gene call, TRBD1, has no DNA to confirm it. CDR1 and CDR2 (germline): SGHVS, FQNEAQ. This CDR3 is 12 amino acids long. Here the CDR3 reads CASSRQTDEQFF.

The rearrangement joins TRBV10-3 to TRBJ2-5; TCRdb's D call of TRBD1 is untestable without DNA. The CDR3 covers 14 residues. Germline CDR1 is ENHRY and CDR2 is SYGVKD. This chain's CDR3 is CVISSSRGKETQYF.

The gene calls are TRBV29-1 and TRBJ2-1. Germline V lookup: CDR1 SQVTM, CDR2 ANQGSEA. The CDR3 contains 11 residues. CDR3 region: CSVDGVNEQFF.

The chain links TRBV5-1 to TRBJ2-1; TCRdb picks TRBD2, but there is no DNA to check that call. The germline V gene encodes CDR1 SGHRS and CDR2 YFSETQ. CDR3 size: 15 residues. The CDR3 loop is CASSLVELAPSAQFF.

The rearrangement uses TRBV7-2 and TRBJ1-1; TCRdb's D call, TRBD1, is unchecked because there is no DNA. The CDR3 sequence is 15 residues long. The V gene's germline CDR1 is SGHTA and CDR2 FQGNSA. Here the CDR3 reads CASRPRQGADTEAFF.

V gene TRBV28 combines with J gene TRBJ1-6. Germline CDR1 is MDHEN and CDR2 is SYDVKM. The CDR3 extends over 14 amino acids. This CDR3 is CASSSTPRHSPLHF.

The rearrangement uses TRBV4-3 and TRBJ2-3; TCRdb proposes TRBD1, but this gene call is untestable without DNA. The germline V gene encodes CDR1 LGHNA and CDR2 YSLEER. The CDR3 length is 16 residues. This CDR3 is CASSQEAGMSTDTQYF.

V is TRBV11-3 and J is TRBJ2-1. This CDR3 is built from 13 residues. Germline V gives CDR1 SGHNT, CDR2 YENEEA. CDR3 region: CASSLKLNNEQFF.

The J gene is TRBJ1-1, the V gene TRBV3-1; the D gene TCRdb calls, TRBD1, cannot be checked with no DNA. The CDR3 loop spans 15 amino acids. Germline CDR1 is LGHDT and CDR2 is YNNKEL (reference sequence). CDR3 amino acids: CASSQRGQGNTEAFF.

The V and J genes are TRBV5-1 and TRBJ2-1; the TCRdb D gene call, TRBD1, has no DNA to confirm it. Germline V gene sequence: CDR1 SGHRS, CDR2 YFSETQ. This CDR3 region has 15 residues. The CDR3 loop is CASSLPSGGNNEQFF.

J is TRBJ2-7 and V is TRBV14; TCRdb indicates TRBD2, and absent DNA this call remains unverified. CDR1 and CDR2 (germline): SGHDN, FVKESK. The CDR3 sequence is 17 residues long. CDR3 region: CASSQVSWTALSYEQYF.

The chain recombines TRBV2 with TRBJ2-7; the TRBD2 assignment by TCRdb is unverifiable without DNA. Germline loops: CDR1 SNHLY, CDR2 FYNNEI. The CDR3 is 14 residues long. The CDR3 loop is CASSWGLAIYEQYF.

The chain uses TRBV20-1 and TRBJ2-5; TCRdb gives TRBD1 as the D gene, but with no DNA this cannot be confirmed. The germline V gene has CDR1 DFQATT and CDR2 SNEGSKA (reference sequence). This CDR3 spans 14 amino acids. CDR3 in amino acids: CSAREDSSRETQYF.

The CDR3 here is CASSLSGSAYTEQFF. J is TRBJ2-1 and V is TRBV5-1; TCRdb's assignment of TRBD2 cannot be checked, as there is no DNA. Germline V CDR1 and CDR2: SGHRS, YFSETQ. This CDR3 spans 15 amino acids.

The gene calls are TRBV5-8 and TRBJ2-1; the D gene TCRdb calls, TRBD2, cannot be checked with no DNA. CDR3 size: 17 residues. CDR1 and CDR2 (germline): SGHTS, YDEGEE. The CDR3 reads CASSLVWSSGGWDEQFF.

This sequence joins TRBV7-2 and TRBJ1-2; TCRdb returns TRBD1, unconfirmable since there is no DNA. From germline, CDR1 is SGHTA and CDR2 FQGNSA. CDR3 size: 15 residues. The CDR3 loop is CASSSPTGGNYGYTF.

The chain joins TRBV5-1 to TRBJ2-7. Germline CDR1 SGHRS, CDR2 YFSETQ. The length of the CDR3 is 14 residues. This CDR3 is CASKEFVATYEQYF.

The chain joins TRBV9 to TRBJ2-7; with no DNA, the TCRdb D assignment of TRBD2 cannot be verified. Germline loops: CDR1 SGDLS, CDR2 YYNGEE. The CDR3 length is 14 residues. CDR3 amino acids: CASSVPSGIYEQYF.

This sequence joins TRBV29-1 and TRBJ2-7; the TCRdb D gene call, TRBD2, has no DNA to confirm it. Germline V lookup: CDR1 SQVTM, CDR2 ANQGSEA. CDR3 length equals 13 residues. CDR3 amino acids: CSVLGEGENEQYF.

The V gene is TRBV5-1, the J gene TRBJ2-5; TCRdb calls TRBD2, which cannot be checked without DNA. Per germline, CDR1 SGHRS and CDR2 YFSETQ. CDR3 size: 15 residues. The CDR3 protein is CASSTLLASGETQYF.

The chain is built from TRBV5-5 and TRBJ2-3. Germline V gives CDR1 SGHKS, CDR2 YYEKEE (reference sequence). This CDR3 spans 14 amino acids. The CDR3 region is CASSPSSYADTQYF.